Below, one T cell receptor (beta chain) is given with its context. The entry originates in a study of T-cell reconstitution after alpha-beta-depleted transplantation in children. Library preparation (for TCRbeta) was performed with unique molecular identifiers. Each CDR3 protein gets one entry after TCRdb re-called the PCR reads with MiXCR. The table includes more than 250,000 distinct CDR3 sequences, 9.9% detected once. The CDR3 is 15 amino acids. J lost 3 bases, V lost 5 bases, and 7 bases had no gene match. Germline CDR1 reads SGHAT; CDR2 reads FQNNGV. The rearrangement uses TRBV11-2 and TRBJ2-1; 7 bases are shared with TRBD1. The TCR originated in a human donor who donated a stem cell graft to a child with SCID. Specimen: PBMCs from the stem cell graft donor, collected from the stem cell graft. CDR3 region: CASSPARGLYNEQFF. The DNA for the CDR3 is TGTGCCAGCAGCCCAGCGAGGGGGCTCTACAATGAGCAGTTCTTC.